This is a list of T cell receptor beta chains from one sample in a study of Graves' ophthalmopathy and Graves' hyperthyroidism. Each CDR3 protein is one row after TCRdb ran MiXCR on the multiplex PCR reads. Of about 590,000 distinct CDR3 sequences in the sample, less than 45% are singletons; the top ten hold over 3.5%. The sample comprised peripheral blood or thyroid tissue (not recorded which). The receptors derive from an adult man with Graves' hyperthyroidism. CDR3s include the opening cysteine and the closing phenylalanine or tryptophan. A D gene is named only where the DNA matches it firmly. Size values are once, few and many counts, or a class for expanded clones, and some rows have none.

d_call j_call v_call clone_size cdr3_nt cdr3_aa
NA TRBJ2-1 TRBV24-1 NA TGTGCCACCAGTGACAGGGACGCCCGATCCTACAATGAGCAGTTCTTC CATSDRDARSYNEQFF
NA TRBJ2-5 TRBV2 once TGTGCCAGCAGTATGGTAGAGGGTAACCAGTACTTC CASSMVEGNQYF
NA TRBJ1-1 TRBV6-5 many TGTGCCAGCAGTCCGGACAGCGGGGCTGAAGCTTTCTTT CASSPDSGAEAFF
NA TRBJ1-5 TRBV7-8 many TGTGCCAGCAGCTTAGCCAGGGATCAGCCCCAGCATTTT CASSLARDQPQHF
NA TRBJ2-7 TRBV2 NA TGTGCCAGCAGTGCTAACAGGGGAGGGGAGCAGTACTTC CASSANRGGEQYF
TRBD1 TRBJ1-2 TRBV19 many TGTGCCAGTAGTCGGGACAGGGTCTTCGGCTACACCTTC CASSRDRVFGYTF
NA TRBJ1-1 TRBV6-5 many TGTGCCAGCAGACCCCCGCCCGCGAACACTGAAGCTTTCTTT CASRPPPANTEAFF
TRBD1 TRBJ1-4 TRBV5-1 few TGCGCCAGCAGTCGGACAGGGTTAGGTGAAAAACTGTTTTTT CASSRTGLGEKLFF
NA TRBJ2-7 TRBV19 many TGTGCCAGTAGTACGACAGGTTCCCACGAGCAGTACTTC CASSTTGSHEQYF
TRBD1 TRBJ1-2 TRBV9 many TGTGCCAGCAGCGTAGCTTCGGGACAGGGTGCTGGCTACACCTTC CASSVASGQGAGYTF
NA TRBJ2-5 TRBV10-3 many TGTGCCATCACTGAGAGGCAGGGAGAGACCCAGTACTTC CAITERQGETQYF
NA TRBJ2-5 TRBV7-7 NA TGTGCTAGCAGCCCGCCTGGAGGGGGGAACCAGCGGGAATCCCAAGAGACCCAGTACTTC CASSPPGGGNQRESQETQYF
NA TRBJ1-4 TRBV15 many TGTGCCACAAAGGAACAGTCGAATGAAAAACTGTTTTTT CATKEQSNEKLFF
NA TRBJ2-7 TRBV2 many TGTGCCAGCAGTGATTTAATGGACGGCGAAAAGCAGTACTTC CASSDLMDGEKQYF
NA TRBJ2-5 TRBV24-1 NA TGTGCCACCAGTAGACAGACCCAAGAGACCCAGTACTTC CATSRQTQETQYF
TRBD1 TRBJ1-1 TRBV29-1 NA TGCAGCGCCCAGGACAGGGGCACTGAAGCTTTCTTT CSAQDRGTEAFF
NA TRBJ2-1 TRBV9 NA TGTGCCAGCAGTCCCCCCGACGGTGAGGACGAGCAGTTCTTC CASSPPDGEDEQFF
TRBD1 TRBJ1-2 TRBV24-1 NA TGTGCCACCAGCAGGCACACAGGGGGAAAGAACTATGGCTACACCTTC CATSRHTGGKNYGYTF
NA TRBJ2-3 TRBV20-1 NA TGCAGTGCTAGAGTCCAGGGTGGGTTGGATACGCAGTATTTT CSARVQGGLDTQYF
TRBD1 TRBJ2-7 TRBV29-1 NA TGCAGCTACACAGGGGACGAGCAGTACTTC CSYTGDEQYF
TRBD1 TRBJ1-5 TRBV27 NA TGTGCCAGCAGGAGGGGACAGGGGGCGCAGCCCCAGCATTTT CASRRGQGAQPQHF
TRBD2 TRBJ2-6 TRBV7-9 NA TGTGCCAGTACTTCCCCGGGAGGGATCGGGGCCAACGTCCTGACTTTC CASTSPGGIGANVLTF
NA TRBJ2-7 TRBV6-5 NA TGTGCCACCCGGGGGTCCCTCACAGATACGCAGTACTTC CATRGSLTDTQYF
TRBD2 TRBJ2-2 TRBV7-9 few TGTGCCAGCAGCTTGGAACTAGCGGGGGCCACCGGGGAGCTGTTTTTT CASSLELAGATGELFF
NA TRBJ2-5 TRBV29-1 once TGCAGCGTCTCGGAGGTGGGCCAAGAGACCCAGTACTTC CSVSEVGQETQYF
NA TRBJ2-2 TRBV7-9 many TGTGCCAGCAGCTTACCCAGGGGCTATAGCGGGGAGCTGTTTTTT CASSLPRGYSGELFF
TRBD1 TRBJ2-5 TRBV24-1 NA TGTGCCAGCAGTCTTTGGACAGGGGGAGAAGAGACCCAGTACTTC CASSLWTGGEETQYF
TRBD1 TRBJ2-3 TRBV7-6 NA TGTGCCAGCAGCTTATTTGACAGGGGTCGTCCAGATACGCAGTATTTT CASSLFDRGRPDTQYF
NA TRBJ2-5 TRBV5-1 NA TGCGCCAGCAGCTTGAGAGGGGGGAGAGAGACCCAGTACTTC CASSLRGGRETQYF
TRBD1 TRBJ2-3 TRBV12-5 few TGTGCTAGTGGTCCCCGGACAGGAGGAACAGATACGCAGTATTTT CASGPRTGGTDTQYF
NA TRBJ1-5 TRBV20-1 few TGCAGTGCTAGAGATCCGCTGGGTAGCAATCAGCCCCAGCATTTT CSARDPLGSNQPQHF
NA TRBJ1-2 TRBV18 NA TGTGCCAGCTCACCAAACCTCAACTATGGCTACACCTTC CASSPNLNYGYTF
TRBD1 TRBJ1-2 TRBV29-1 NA TGCAGCGTTGAGAGTACAGGGGACTACTATGGCTACACCTTC CSVESTGDYYGYTF
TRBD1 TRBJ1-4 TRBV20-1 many TGCAGTGCTAGAGATCTCGGAGGAGACAGGGCAAATGAAAAACTGTTTTTT CSARDLGGDRANEKLFF
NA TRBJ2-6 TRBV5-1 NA TGCGCCAGCAGCTCAGCAGGGTCGTCTGGGGCCAACGTCCTGACTTTC CASSSAGSSGANVLTF
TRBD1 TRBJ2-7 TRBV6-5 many TGTGCCAGCAGTTACTGGCAGGGGGCCGACGAGCAGTACTTC CASSYWQGADEQYF
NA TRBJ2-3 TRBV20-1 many TGCAGTGCTAGAGAATCCGGGGATACGCAGTATTTT CSARESGDTQYF
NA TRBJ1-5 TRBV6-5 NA TGTGCCAGCAGTCCTACGCCGATCAGGGATCAGCCCCAGCATTTT CASSPTPIRDQPQHF
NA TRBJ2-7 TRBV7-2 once TGTGCCAGCAGCCCCGGGACGGACGGACTCGAGCAGTACTTC CASSPGTDGLEQYF
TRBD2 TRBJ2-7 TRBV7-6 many TGTGCCAGCAGCCCGGGGGGTCGGGGATACGAGCAGTACTTC CASSPGGRGYEQYF
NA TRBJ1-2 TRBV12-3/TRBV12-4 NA TGTGCCAGCAGTTTACGGGCAGGGGTTGGCTATGGCTACACCTTC CASSLRAGVGYGYTF
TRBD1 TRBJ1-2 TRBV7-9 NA TGTGCCAGCAGCTTGGGGACAGTCTCGGGGCGCTATGGCTACACCTTC CASSLGTVSGRYGYTF
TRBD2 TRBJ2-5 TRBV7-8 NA TGTGCCAGCAGCGCCCACACAGCGGGGGAGACCCAGTACTTC CASSAHTAGETQYF
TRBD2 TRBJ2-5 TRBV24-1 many TGTGCCACCAGTGACGCGAGACTAGCGGGAGGGCCGGAGACCCAGTACTTC CATSDARLAGGPETQYF
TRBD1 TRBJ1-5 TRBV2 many TGTGCCAGCAGTTCTGACAGGGGGGTCGGCAATCAGCCCCAGCATTTT CASSSDRGVGNQPQHF
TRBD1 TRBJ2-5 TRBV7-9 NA TGTGCCAGCAGCTTAAGGGGCCCGGGACAGGGTCAGACCCAGTACTTC CASSLRGPGQGQTQYF
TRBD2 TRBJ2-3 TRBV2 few TGTGCCAGCAGGCCACTAGCGGGACTAGAAGATACGCAGTATTTT CASRPLAGLEDTQYF
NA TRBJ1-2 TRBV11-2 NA TGTGCCAGCAGCTTAGACGGTGAACGGTGGAACACCTTC CASSLDGERWNTF
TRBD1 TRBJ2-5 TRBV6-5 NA TGTGCCAGCAGGCGATCGGCTGGGACAGGGGGCGAGACCCAGTACTTC CASRRSAGTGGETQYF
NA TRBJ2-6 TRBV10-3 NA TGTGCCATCAATCGGGACGTCCTGACTTTC CAINRDVLTF
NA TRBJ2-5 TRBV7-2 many TGTGCCAGCAGCTTAGCCTGGGGAGCGAGACAAGAGACCCAGTACTTC CASSLAWGARQETQYF